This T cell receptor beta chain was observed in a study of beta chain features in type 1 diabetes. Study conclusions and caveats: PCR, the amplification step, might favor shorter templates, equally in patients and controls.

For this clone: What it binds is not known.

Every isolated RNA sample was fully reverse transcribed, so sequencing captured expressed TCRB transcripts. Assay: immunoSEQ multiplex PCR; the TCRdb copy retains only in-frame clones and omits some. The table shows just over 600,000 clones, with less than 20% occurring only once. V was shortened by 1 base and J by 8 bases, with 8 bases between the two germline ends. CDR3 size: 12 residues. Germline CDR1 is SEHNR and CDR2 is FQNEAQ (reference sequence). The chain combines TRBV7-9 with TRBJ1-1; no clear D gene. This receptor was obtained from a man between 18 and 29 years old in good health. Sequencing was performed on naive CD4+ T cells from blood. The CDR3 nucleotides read TGTGCCAGCAGCTTAGTCGTCCGAGAAGCTTTCTTT. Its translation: CASSLVVREAFF.